The entry below gives a single T cell receptor beta chain sequence along with its context. Its specificity is not known. V was cut by 5 bases and J by 1 base, with 14 bases left in between. CDR1 is SGHVS and CDR2 is FNYEAQ in the germline V gene. The CDR3 has 15 residues. The sample belongs to a study of T cell responses to AZD1222 COVID-19 vaccine. Study information: Researchers grouped second doses given at about 4 or about 12 weeks into one pool. Study results and caveats: Spike-specific TCR repertoires showed rising breadth and depth after two AZD1222 doses.

Profiled with immunoSEQ multiplex PCR; TCRdb holds only in-frame clones, not every one. The table shows more than 50,000 clones, with 85% to 90% occurring only once. This chain joins TRBV7-6 and TRBJ1-1; tentatively, D is TRBD1 (6 bases). Source: peripheral blood, taken on day 0 of AZD1222 vaccination. The source is an adult in good health. For the CDR3, the DNA is TGTGCCAGCAGCGCGCTGACAGGACCGAACACTGAAGCTTTCTTT. Residues: CASSALTGPNTEAFF.